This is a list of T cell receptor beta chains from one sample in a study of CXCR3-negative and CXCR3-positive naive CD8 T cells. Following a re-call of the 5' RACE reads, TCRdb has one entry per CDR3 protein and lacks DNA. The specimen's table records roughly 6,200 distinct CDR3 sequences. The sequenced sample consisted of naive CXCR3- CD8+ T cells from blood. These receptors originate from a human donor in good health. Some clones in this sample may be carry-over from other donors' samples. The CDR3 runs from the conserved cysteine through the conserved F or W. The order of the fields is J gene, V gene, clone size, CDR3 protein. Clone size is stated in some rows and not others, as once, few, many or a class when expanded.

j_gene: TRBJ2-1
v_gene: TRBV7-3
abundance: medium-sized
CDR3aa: CASSFVGVAGGPLNEQFF

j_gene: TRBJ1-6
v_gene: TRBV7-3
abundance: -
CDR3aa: CASSQTGPNSPLHF

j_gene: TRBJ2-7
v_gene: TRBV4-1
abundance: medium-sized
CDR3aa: CASSQERTGGNEQYF

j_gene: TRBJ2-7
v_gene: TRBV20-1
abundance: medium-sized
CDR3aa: CSATAGLNYEQYF

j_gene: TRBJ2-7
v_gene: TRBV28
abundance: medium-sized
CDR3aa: CASSLLAEAYEQYF

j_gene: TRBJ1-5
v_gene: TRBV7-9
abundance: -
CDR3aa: CASSLWSGMDQPQHF

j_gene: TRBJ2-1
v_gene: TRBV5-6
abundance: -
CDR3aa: CASSFDYNEQFF

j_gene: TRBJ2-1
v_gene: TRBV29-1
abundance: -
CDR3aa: CSVDTSGISNEQFF

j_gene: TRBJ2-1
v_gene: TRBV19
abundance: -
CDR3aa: CASSQGGRNEQFF

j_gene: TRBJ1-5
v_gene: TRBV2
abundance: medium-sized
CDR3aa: CASRPSWDSNQPQHF

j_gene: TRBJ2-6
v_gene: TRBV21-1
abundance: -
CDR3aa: CASESATGPNVLTF